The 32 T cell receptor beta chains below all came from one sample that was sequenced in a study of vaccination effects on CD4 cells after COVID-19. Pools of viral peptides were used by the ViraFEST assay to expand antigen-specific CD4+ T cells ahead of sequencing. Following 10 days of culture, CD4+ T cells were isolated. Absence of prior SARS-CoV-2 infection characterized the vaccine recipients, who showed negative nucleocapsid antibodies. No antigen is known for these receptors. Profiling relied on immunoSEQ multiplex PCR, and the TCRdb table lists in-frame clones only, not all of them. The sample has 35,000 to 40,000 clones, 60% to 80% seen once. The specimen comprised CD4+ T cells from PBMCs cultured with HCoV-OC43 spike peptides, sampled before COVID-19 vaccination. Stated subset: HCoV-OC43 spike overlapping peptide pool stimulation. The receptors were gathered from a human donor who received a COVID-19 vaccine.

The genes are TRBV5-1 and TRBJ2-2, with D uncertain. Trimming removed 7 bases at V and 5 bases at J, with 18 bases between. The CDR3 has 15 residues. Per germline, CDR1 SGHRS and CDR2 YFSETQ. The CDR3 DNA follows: TGCGCCAGCGACTGGGGAAGGACCGCTACCGGGGAGCTGTTTTTT. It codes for CASDWGRTATGELFF.

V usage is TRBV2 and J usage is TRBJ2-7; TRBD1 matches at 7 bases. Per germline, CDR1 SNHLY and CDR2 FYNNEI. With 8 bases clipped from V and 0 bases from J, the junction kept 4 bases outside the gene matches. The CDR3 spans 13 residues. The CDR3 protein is CASLRDSSYEQYF. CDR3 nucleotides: TGTGCCAGCTTACGGGACAGCTCCTACGAGCAGTACTTC. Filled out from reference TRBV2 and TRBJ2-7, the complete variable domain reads EPEVTQTPSHQVTQMGQEVILRCVPISNHLYFYWYRQILGQKVEFLVSFYNNEISEKSEIFDDQFSVERPDGSNFTLKIRSTKLEDSAMYFCASLRDSSYEQYFGPGTRLTVT.

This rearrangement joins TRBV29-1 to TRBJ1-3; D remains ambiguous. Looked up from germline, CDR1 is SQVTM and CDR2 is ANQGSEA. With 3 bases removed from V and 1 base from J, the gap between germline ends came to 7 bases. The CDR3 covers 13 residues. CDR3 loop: CSVDLGSGNTIYF. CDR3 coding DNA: TGCAGCGTTGACTTGGGATCTGGAAACACCATATATTTT.

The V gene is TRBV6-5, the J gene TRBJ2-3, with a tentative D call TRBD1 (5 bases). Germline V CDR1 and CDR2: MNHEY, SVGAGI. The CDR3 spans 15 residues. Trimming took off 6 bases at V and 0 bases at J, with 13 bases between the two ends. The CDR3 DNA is TGTGCCAGCAGCCCGACAGAGGCTAGCACAGATACGCAGTATTTT. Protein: CASSPTEASTDTQYF.

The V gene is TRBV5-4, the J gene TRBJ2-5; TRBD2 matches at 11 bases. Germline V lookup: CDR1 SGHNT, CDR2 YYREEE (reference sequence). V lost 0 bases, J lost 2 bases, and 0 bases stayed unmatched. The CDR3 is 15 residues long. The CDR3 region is CASSLASGGQETQYF. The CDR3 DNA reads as TGTGCCAGCAGCTTGGCTAGCGGGGGGCAAGAGACCCAGTACTTC.

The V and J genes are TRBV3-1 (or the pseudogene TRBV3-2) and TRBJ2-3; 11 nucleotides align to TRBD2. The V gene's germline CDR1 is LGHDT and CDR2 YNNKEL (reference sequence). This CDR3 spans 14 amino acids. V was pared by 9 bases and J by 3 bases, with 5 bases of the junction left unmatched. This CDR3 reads CASSTSGRTDTQYF. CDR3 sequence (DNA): TGTGCCAGTTCCACTAGCGGGAGAACAGATACGCAGTATTTT.

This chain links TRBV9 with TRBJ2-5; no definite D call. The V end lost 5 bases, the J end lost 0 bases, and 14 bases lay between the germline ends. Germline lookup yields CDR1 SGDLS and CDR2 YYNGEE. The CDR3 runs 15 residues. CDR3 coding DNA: TGTGCCAGCAGTTCCCTGACATGGTACCAAGAGACCCAGTACTTC. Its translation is CASSSLTWYQETQYF.

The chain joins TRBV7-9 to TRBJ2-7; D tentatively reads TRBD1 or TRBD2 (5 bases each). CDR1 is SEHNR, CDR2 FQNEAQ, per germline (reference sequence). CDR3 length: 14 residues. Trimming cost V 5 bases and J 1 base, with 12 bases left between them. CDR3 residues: CASSISRESYEQYF. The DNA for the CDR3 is TGTGCCAGCAGCATCAGCAGGGAGTCCTACGAGCAGTACTTC. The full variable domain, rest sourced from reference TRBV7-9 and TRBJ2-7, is DTGVSQNPRHKITKRGQNVTFRCDPISEHNRLYWYRQTLGQGPEFLTYFQNEAQLEKSRLLSDRFSAERPKGSFSTLEIQRTEQGDSAMYLCASSISRESYEQYFGPGTRLTVT.

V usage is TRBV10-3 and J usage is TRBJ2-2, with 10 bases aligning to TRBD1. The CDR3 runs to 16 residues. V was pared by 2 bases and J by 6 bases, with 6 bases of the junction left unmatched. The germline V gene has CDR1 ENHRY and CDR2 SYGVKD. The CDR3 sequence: CAISERTGTGAGELFF. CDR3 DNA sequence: TGTGCCATCAGTGAGAGAACCGGGACAGGGGCCGGGGAGCTGTTTTTT.

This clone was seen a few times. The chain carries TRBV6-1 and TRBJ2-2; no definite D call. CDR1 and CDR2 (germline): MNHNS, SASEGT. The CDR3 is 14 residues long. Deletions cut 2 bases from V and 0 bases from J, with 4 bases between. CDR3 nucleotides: TGTGCCAGCAGTGAAACCGCGAACACCGGGGAGCTGTTTTTT. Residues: CASSETANTGELFF.

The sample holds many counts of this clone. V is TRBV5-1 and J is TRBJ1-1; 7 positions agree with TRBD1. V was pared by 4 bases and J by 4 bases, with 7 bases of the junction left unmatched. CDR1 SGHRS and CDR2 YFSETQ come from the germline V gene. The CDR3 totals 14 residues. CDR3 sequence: CASSGPGTVTEAFF. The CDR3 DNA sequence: TGCGCCAGCAGCGGTCCCGGGACAGTCACTGAAGCTTTCTTT.

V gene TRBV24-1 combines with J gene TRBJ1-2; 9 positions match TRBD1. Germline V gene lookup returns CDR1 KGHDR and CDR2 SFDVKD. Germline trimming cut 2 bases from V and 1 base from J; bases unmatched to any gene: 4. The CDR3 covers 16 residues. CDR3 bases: TGTGCCACCAGTGATTGGGACAGGGACGGTAACTATGGCTACACCTTC. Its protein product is CATSDWDRDGNYGYTF.

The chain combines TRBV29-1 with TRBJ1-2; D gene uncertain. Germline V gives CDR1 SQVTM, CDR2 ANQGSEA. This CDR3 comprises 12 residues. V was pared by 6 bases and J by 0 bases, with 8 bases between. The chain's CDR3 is CSVGSTNYGYTF. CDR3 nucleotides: TGCAGCGTCGGCAGTACTAACTATGGCTACACCTTC.

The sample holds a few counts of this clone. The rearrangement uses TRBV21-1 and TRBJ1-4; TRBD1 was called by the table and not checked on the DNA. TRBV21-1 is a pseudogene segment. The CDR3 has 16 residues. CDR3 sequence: CASSKGTGATNEKLFF. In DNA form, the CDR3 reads TGTGCCAGCAGCAAAGGGACAGGGGCAACTAATGAAAAACTGTTTTTT.

CDR3 protein: CASSTGGFRLGDNEQFF. The CDR3 region has the DNA TGTGCCAGTAGTACAGGGGGCTTTAGGCTAGGGGACAATGAGCAGTTCTTC. The V and J genes are TRBV19 and TRBJ2-1; TRBD1 aligns across 8 bases. V lost 4 bases, J lost 5 bases, and 13 bases stayed unmatched. The germline gives CDR1 LNHDA, CDR2 SQIVND (reference sequence). This CDR3 has 17 residues. Supplemented by reference TRBV19 and TRBJ2-1, the full variable domain reads DGGITQSPKYLFRKEGQNVTLSCEQNLNHDAMYWYRQDPGQGLRLIYYSQIVNDFQKGDIAEGYSVSREKKESFPLTVTSAQKNPTAFYLCASSTGGFRLGDNEQFFGPGTRLTVL.

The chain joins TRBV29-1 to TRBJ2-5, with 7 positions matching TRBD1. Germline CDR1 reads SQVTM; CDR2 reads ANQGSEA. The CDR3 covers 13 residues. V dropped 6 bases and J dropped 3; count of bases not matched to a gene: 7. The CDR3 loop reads CSVRDRPKETQYF. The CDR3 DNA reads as TGCAGCGTCCGGGACAGACCTAAAGAGACCCAGTACTTC.

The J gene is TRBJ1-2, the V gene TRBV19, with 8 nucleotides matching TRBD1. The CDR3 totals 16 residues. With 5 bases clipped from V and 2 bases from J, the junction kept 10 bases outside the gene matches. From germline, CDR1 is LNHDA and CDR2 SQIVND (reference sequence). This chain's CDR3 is CASSLAAGGANYGYTF. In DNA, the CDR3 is TGTGCCAGTAGTTTGGCAGCAGGGGGCGCAAACTATGGCTACACCTTC.

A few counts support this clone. Written as DNA, the CDR3 is TGTGCCAGCAGCCATCGCGGGCAAATCCCAGAGACCCAGTACTTC. Translated: CASSHRGQIPETQYF. V usage is TRBV14 and J usage is TRBJ2-5, with D maybe TRBD2 (5 bases). From germline, CDR1 is SGHDN and CDR2 FVKESK. The CDR3 contains 15 residues. Trimming took off 3 bases at V and 4 bases at J, with 15 bases between the two ends.

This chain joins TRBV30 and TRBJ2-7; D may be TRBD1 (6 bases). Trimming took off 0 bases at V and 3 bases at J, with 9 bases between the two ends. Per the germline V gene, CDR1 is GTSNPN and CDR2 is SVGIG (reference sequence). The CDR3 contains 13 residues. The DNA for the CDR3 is TGTGCCTGGAGTGTAAGGGGGATCTACGAGCAGTACTTC. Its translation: CAWSVRGIYEQYF.

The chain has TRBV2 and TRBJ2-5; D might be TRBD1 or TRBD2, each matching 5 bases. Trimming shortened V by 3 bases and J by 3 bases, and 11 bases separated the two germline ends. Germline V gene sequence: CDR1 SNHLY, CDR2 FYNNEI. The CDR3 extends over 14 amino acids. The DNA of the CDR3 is TGTGCCAGCAGTGATTGGGGGACCAAAGAGACCCAGTACTTC. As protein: CASSDWGTKETQYF.

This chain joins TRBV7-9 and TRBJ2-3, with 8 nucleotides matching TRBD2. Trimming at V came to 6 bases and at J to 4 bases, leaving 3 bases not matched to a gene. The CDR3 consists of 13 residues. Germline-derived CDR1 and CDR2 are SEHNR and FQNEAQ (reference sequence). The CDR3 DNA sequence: TGTGCCAGCAGTCCGGGAGGGCCAGATACGCAGTATTTT. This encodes CASSPGGPDTQYF.

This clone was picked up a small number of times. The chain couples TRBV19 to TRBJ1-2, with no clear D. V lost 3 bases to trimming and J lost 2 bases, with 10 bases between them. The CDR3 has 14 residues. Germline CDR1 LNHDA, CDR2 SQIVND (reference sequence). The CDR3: CASSIADHNYGYTF. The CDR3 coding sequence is TGTGCCAGTAGTATTGCAGATCACAACTATGGCTACACCTTC.

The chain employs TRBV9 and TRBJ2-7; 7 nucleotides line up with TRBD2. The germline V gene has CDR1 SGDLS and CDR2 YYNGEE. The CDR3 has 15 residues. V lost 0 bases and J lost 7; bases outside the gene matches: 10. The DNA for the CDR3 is TGTGCCAGCAGCGTAGGGGGTCTGAGCGGGGCTGAGCAGTACTTC. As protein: CASSVGGLSGAEQYF.

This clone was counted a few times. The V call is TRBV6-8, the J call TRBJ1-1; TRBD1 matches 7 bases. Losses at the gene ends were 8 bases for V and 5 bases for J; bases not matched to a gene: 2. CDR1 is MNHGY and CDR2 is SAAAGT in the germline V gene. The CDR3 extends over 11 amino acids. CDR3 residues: CASYRGTEAFF. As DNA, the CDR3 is TGTGCCAGCTACAGGGGTACTGAAGCTTTCTTT.

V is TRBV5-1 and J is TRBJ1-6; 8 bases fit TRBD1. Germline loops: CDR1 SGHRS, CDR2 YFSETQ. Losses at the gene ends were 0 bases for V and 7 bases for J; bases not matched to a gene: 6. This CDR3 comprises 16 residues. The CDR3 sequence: CASSLGLTGVNSPLHF. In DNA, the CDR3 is TGCGCCAGCAGCTTGGGACTGACAGGGGTCAATTCACCCCTCCACTTT. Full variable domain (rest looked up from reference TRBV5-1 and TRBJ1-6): KAGVTQTPRYLIKTRGQQVTLSCSPISGHRSVSWYQQTPGQGLQFLFEYFSETQRNKGNFPGRFSGRQFSNSRSEMNVSTLELGDSALYLCASSLGLTGVNSPLHFGNGTRLTVT.

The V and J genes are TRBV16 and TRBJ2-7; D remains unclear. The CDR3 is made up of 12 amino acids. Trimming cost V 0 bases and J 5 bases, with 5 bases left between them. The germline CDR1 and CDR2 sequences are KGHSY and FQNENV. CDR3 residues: CASSQSLDEQYF. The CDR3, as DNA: TGTGCCAGCAGCCAATCCTTGGACGAGCAGTACTTC.

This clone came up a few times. CDR3 sequence reads: CATGGNTDTQYF. CDR3 nucleotide sequence: TGTGCCACCGGAGGGAACACAGATACGCAGTATTTT. V usage is TRBV24-1 and J usage is TRBJ2-3; D perhaps matches TRBD2 (6 bases). The germline gives CDR1 KGHDR, CDR2 SFDVKD. V gave up 9 bases and J gave up 2 bases, with 8 bases separating them. The CDR3 is made up of 12 amino acids.

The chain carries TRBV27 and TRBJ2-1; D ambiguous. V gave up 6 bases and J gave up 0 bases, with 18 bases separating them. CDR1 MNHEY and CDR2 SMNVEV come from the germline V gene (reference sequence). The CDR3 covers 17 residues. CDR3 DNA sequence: TGTGCCAGCAGCTCAACCCCGGAGTACAGCTCCTACAATGAGCAGTTCTTC. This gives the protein CASSSTPEYSSYNEQFF.

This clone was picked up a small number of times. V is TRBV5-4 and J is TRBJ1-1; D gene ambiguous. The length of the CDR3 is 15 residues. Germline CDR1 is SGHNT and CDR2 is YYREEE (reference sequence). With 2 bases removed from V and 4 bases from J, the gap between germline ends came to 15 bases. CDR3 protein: CASSFPGRIGTEAFF. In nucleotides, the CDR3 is TGTGCCAGCAGCTTCCCTGGAAGGATCGGCACTGAAGCTTTCTTT.

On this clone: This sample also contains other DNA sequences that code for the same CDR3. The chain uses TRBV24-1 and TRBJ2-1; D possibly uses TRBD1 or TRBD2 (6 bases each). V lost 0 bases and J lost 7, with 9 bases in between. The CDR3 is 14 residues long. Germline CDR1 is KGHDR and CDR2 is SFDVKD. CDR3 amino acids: CATSDLGGLNEQFF. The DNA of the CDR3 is TGTGCCACCAGTGATTTGGGGGGGCTGAATGAGCAGTTCTTC.

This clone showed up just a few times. Here the CDR3 reads CASSSMGGTVPLNEKLFF. For the CDR3, the DNA is TGTGCCAGTAGCTCAATGGGGGGAACCGTCCCCTTGAATGAAAAACTGTTTTTT. The chain links TRBV19 to TRBJ1-4; possibly TRBD1 for D (5 bases). With 6 bases removed from V and 5 bases from J, the gap between germline ends came to 25 bases. The CDR3 has 18 amino acids. Germline assignment: CDR1 LNHDA and CDR2 SQIVND (reference sequence).

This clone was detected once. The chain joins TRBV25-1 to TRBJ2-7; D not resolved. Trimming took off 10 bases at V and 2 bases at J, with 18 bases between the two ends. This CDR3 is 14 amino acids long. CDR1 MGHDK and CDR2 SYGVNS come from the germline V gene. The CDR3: CATSDPPTAYEQYF. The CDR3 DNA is TGTGCCACCTCCGATCCCCCCACAGCCTACGAGCAGTACTTC.